A selection of T cell receptor beta chains follows, all from one sample in a study of blood T cells in healthy people across ages. One entry per CDR3 protein results from TCRdb running MiXCR on the 5' RACE reads. The sample consists of hundreds of thousands of distinct CDR3 sequences, nearly 25% of them appearing once. The same sample was also studied in work on T cells of mothers and their children.

The sequencing input was blood. All receptors come from a boy aged 5-17 years in good health. Each CDR3 is given with its conserved first and last residue. A D gene is named only where the DNA matches it firmly. Size tells how often a clone was seen (once, few, many) or the class of an expanded clone, and some rows leave it out.

-,-,TRBV28,TRBJ2-5,TGTGCCAGCAGTTTAATTATGGTGGGAGAGACCCAGTACTTC,CASSLIMVGETQYF
TRBD1,-,TRBV20-1,TRBJ2-6,TGCAGTGCTAGAGATGCTTCCTTACAGGGGTCTGGGGCCAACGTCCTGACTTTC,CSARDASLQGSGANVLTF
-,-,TRBV6-5,TRBJ1-4,TGTGCCAGCAGTCGCGACAGGCTTTACGAAAAACTGATTTTT,CASSRDRLYEKLIF
-,-,TRBV27,TRBJ2-7,TGTGCCAGCAGTTTAAAGGGGATCTACGAGCAGTACTTC,CASSLKGIYEQYF
-,few,TRBV5-5,TRBJ2-6,TGTGCCAGCAGCTCACCAGCACTCTCTGGGGCCAACGTCCTGACTTTC,CASSSPALSGANVLTF
TRBD2,few,TRBV4-1,TRBJ2-1,TGCGCCAGCAGCCAACCAAAAGCGGGAAGGGGTAACAATGAGCAGTTCTTC,CASSQPKAGRGNNEQFF
-,few,TRBV28,TRBJ2-5,TGTGCCAGCAGTCACCCGGTAGGGGATACCTACGCGCAGTACTTC,CASSHPVGDTYAQYF
-,few,TRBV29-1,TRBJ1-2,TGCAGCGTTGATTTCCCAGGGGCCGGCTACACCTTC,CSVDFPGAGYTF
-,few,TRBV7-2,TRBJ1-2,TGTGCCAGCAGCGGGATTACCGGGCCCCGCTATGGCTACACCTTC,CASSGITGPRYGYTF
TRBD2,-,TRBV28,TRBJ2-5,TGTGCCAGCAGTTTAGCCAGCGGGGGACAAGAGACCCAGCACTTC,CASSLASGGQETQHF